The 18 T cell receptor beta chains presented below share a single source sample, sequenced in a study of T cells after yellow fever vaccination. Using its own MiXCR run on the 5' RACE reads, TCRdb lists one record per CDR3 protein. The sample contains about 53,000 distinct CDR3 sequences, approximately 6.9% of which appear only once. Here the sequenced sample was CD8+ T cells sorted from PBMCs, taken on the day of the first yellow fever vaccination. The source of these receptors is a man aged 18 to 29 who received the YFV17D yellow fever vaccine.

The chain carries TRBV6-1 and TRBJ2-1; D is possibly TRBD2 (6 bases). This CDR3 has 13 amino acids. Germline V CDR1 and CDR2: MNHNS, SASEGT. Trimming shortened V by 6 bases and J by 7 bases, and 13 bases separated the two germline ends. Here the CDR3 DNA reads TGTGCCAGCAGCCGGGGGACGGCAAATGAGCAGTTCTTC. This encodes CASSRGTANEQFF.

The chain employs TRBV5-1 and TRBJ2-1, with 12 positions matching TRBD2. The CDR3 extends over 17 amino acids. The V segment lost 3 bases and the J segment 5 bases; nucleotides outside the gene matches: 9. Germline CDR1 SGHRS, CDR2 YFSETQ. The CDR3 is CASSSRLAGATNNEQFF. The CDR3 nucleotides read TGCGCCAGCAGCTCCAGACTAGCGGGGGCCACAAACAATGAGCAGTTCTTC.

This clonotype was counted at least ten times. This rearrangement joins TRBV5-1 to TRBJ1-1, with D tentatively TRBD1 (5 bases). Germline loops: CDR1 SGHRS, CDR2 YFSETQ. The CDR3 covers 15 residues. V lost 4 bases to trimming and J lost 4 bases, with 17 bases between them. CDR3 in DNA: TGCGCCAGCAGCCCAGGGACGGAGTCTCCCACTGAAGCTTTCTTT. Encoded protein: CASSPGTESPTEAFF. The entire variable domain, with the rest obtained from reference TRBV5-1 and TRBJ1-1, is as follows: KAGVTQTPRYLIKTRGQQVTLSCSPISGHRSVSWYQQTPGQGLQFLFEYFSETQRNKGNFPGRFSGRQFSNSRSEMNVSTLELGDSALYLCASSPGTESPTEAFFGQGTRLTVV.

This clonotype was found a few times. The chain carries TRBV4-1 and TRBJ1-1; no firm D call. The CDR3 spans 13 residues. V was cut by 1 base and J by 0 bases, with 3 bases left in between. Germline CDR1 is MGHRA and CDR2 is YSYEKL. In DNA form, the CDR3 reads TGCGCCAGCAGCCAAGGGATGAACACTGAAGCTTTCTTT. Translation gives CASSQGMNTEAFF.

This chain links TRBV4-1 with TRBJ1-2; 10 nucleotides agree with TRBD1. Losses at the gene ends were 3 bases for V and 1 base for J; bases not matched to a gene: 2. The CDR3 is 15 residues long. CDR1 and CDR2 from the germline V gene are MGHRA and YSYEKL. CDR3 coding DNA: TGCGCCAGCAGCCAGGACAGGGGGTTTAACTATGGCTACACCTTC. Translated: CASSQDRGFNYGYTF.

This clonotype is deemed medium-sized. This rearrangement joins TRBV20-1 to TRBJ2-1, with D tentatively TRBD1 or TRBD2 (5 bases each). Between the trimmed V and J ends, which lost 0 bases and 2 bases, there was a span of 11 bases. There are 15 residues in the CDR3. Germline values: CDR1 DFQATT, CDR2 SNEGSKA (reference sequence). Written as DNA, the CDR3 is TGCAGTGCTAGAGATGGACGGGGACCCTACAATGAGCAGTTCTTC. Translating it yields CSARDGRGPYNEQFF.

A few counts support this clonotype. This chain links TRBV27 with TRBJ1-2; TRBD1 aligns across 7 bases. The V segment lost 2 bases and the J segment 2 bases; nucleotides outside the gene matches: 5. CDR1 is MNHEY, CDR2 SMNVEV, per germline (reference sequence). There are 15 residues in the CDR3. The CDR3 loop reads CASSLIAGGNYGYTF. Here the CDR3 DNA reads TGTGCCAGCAGTTTAATAGCAGGGGGAAACTATGGCTACACCTTC.

The chain couples TRBV6-5 to TRBJ1-2, with D possibly being TRBD1 (6 bases). The germline V gene has CDR1 MNHEY and CDR2 SVGAGI. This CDR3 has 12 residues. V lost 4 bases to trimming and J lost 9 bases, with 12 bases between them. CDR3 sequence (DNA): TGTGCCAGCAGTTCCTCAGGGGATCGCTACACCTTC. Translating gives CASSSSGDRYTF.

In its sample, this clonotype was seen a few times. This chain links TRBV4-3 with TRBJ1-5; the D is unclear. This CDR3 is 15 amino acids long. The germline V gene encodes CDR1 LGHNA and CDR2 YSLEER. Trimming took 1 base from V and 4 from J, leaving 11 bases between them. The CDR3 nucleotides read TGCGCCAGCAGCCAAGTCGTAGGGAGTAATCAGCCCCAGCATTTT. This gives the protein CASSQVVGSNQPQHF.

This clonotype has a handful of counts. This chain uses TRBV4-1 with TRBJ1-4; 10 nucleotides agree with TRBD1. In germline, CDR1 is MGHRA, CDR2 YSYEKL. The CDR3 is 14 residues long. Trimming cost V 3 bases and J 6 bases; bases outside gene matches: 1. CDR3 protein: CASSQGTGDEKLFF. CDR3 sequence (DNA): TGCGCCAGCAGCCAGGGGACAGGGGATGAAAAACTGTTTTTT.

This clonotype was recorded many times. The V call is TRBV11-2, the J call TRBJ2-5; no definite D call. CDR1 is SGHAT and CDR2 is FQNNGV in the germline V gene. This CDR3 spans 16 amino acids. V shed 3 bases and J shed 2 bases, with 16 bases lying between them. DNA of the CDR3: TGTGCCAGCAGCTTGGTTCGGCCCGCCTATCAAGAGACCCAGTACTTC. The encoded protein is CASSLVRPAYQETQYF. Variable domain in full (rest from reference TRBV11-2 and TRBJ2-5): EAGVAQSPRYKIIEKRQSVAFWCNPISGHATLYWYQQILGQGPKLLIQFQNNGVVDDSQLPKDRFSAERLKGVDSTLKIQPAKLEDSAVYLCASSLVRPAYQETQYFGPGTRLLVL.

The rearrangement joins TRBV5-4 to TRBJ2-3, with 7 bases fitting TRBD2. Germline V gene lookup returns CDR1 SGHNT and CDR2 YYREEE (reference sequence). The CDR3 covers 15 residues. Losses at the gene ends were 5 bases for V and 2 bases for J; bases not matched to a gene: 8. This chain's CDR3 is CASSRLAENTDTQYF. The CDR3 DNA reads TGTGCCAGCAGTCGTCTAGCGGAGAACACAGATACGCAGTATTTT.

This clonotype was seen repeatedly, ten times or more. This chain joins TRBV5-4 and TRBJ2-7, with D maybe TRBD2 (5 bases). Germline V gene lookup returns CDR1 SGHNT and CDR2 YYREEE (reference sequence). Between the trimmed V and J ends, which lost 0 bases and 5 bases, there was a span of 12 bases. The CDR3 has 14 amino acids. The CDR3 protein is CASSLGDSDNEQYF. Here the CDR3 DNA reads TGTGCCAGCAGCTTGGGGGATAGCGACAACGAGCAGTACTTC.

This clonotype was recorded many times. The rearrangement links TRBV12-3 or TRBV12-4 to TRBJ1-2; D is unclear. The CDR3 runs to 12 residues. Trimming shortened V by 5 bases and J by 7 bases, and 11 bases separated the two germline ends. CDR3 residues: CASSEAPSGYTF. The CDR3 coding sequence is TGTGCCAGCAGTGAAGCCCCTAGTGGCTACACCTTC.

CDR3 nucleotide sequence: TGTGCCAGCAGTTCTCAGGGGAACTATGGCTACACCTTC. Translating gives CASSSQGNYGYTF. This sequence joins TRBV6-5 and TRBJ1-2, with a tentative D call TRBD1 (6 bases). CDR3 length equals 13 residues. V was clipped by 4 bases and J by 2 bases, with 8 bases between them. CDR1 MNHEY and CDR2 SVGAGI come from the germline V gene.

This clonotype was seen at least ten times. The genes are TRBV29-1 and TRBJ1-2; D might be TRBD1 (6 bases). The CDR3 contains 11 residues. The V gene's germline CDR1 is SQVTM and CDR2 ANQGSEA. Trimming pared 6 bases from V and 8 bases from J, leaving 13 bases between. The chain's CDR3 is CSVRAGAGYTF. Here the CDR3 DNA reads TGCAGCGTACGCGCAGGGGCGGGCTACACCTTC.

The V call is TRBV7-6, the J call TRBJ2-6, with 7 bases lining up with TRBD1. The CDR3 is made up of 18 amino acids. Germline-derived CDR1 and CDR2 are SGHVS and FNYEAQ. V was pared by 1 base and J by 0 bases, with 6 bases of the junction left unmatched. The CDR3 sequence is CASSLVAGDSSGANVLTF. DNA for the CDR3: TGTGCCAGCAGCTTAGTTGCCGGGGACAGCTCTGGGGCCAACGTCCTGACTTTC.

This clonotype is labeled medium-sized. The chain uses TRBV6-2 or TRBV6-3 and TRBJ2-7, with D perhaps TRBD1 or TRBD2 (6 bases each). The CDR3 totals 12 residues. The V end was cut by 7 bases, the J end by 4 bases, with 11 bases between. CDR1 and CDR2 from the germline V gene are MNHEY and SVGEGT. The CDR3 here is CASIGGEYEQYF. The CDR3, as DNA: TGTGCCAGCATCGGGGGCGAATACGAGCAGTACTTC.